This T cell receptor (beta chain) was documented in a study of T cell repertoires in cytomegalovirus infection. The overall study: Public signatures in TCR beta pointed to CMV infection and matching HLA type.

CDR1 and CDR2 (germline): SGHAT, FQNNGV. Trimming took 0 bases from V and 8 from J, leaving 28 bases between them. The CDR3 totals 20 residues. Study-level points and caveats: Accumulated public TCR beta family frequency recognized individuals carrying CMV together with the relevant HLA. HLA-C-restricted CMV-specific TCR beta clonotypes were dominant in the ex vivo response.

This clonotype was counted a few times. Its specificity is unknown. TCRdb processed the reads anew with MiXCR; each CDR3 protein has one entry. The sample includes hundreds of thousands of distinct CDR3 sequences, 25% to 35% of them seen just once. The specimen comprised cultured PBMCs, sampled from culture after CMV antigen stimulation. The TCR was taken from a human donor in good health (CMV status not recorded). Some clones in this sample may be carry-over from other donors' samples. The chain uses TRBV11-2 and TRBJ1-4; maybe TRBD1 (6 bases). CDR3 DNA sequence: TGTGCCAGCAGCTTAGATGGAGCAGGGGCGCTTCGCGTCGGGCACGAAAAACTGTTTTTT. It yields the protein CASSLDGAGALRVGHEKLFF.